This T cell receptor (beta chain) was sequenced during a study of cytomegalovirus exposure and HLA in healthy donors. This clone was detected only a few times. Only in-frame clones appear in the TCRdb table, and some are missing; sequencing was by immunoSEQ multiplex PCR. The sample has roughly 100,000 clones, approximately 86% seen once; the top ten hold 4%. The sequenced sample was PBMCs. This receptor was identified in a woman aged 18-30 years in good health and CMV-seropositive.

CDR3 amino acids: CASSHPVLDEQYF. In DNA, the CDR3 is TGTGCCAGCAGCCACCCGGTCCTAGACGAGCAGTACTTC. The V call is TRBV5-4, the J call TRBJ2-7; no firm D call. Germline CDR1 is SGHNT and CDR2 is YYREEE (reference sequence). The CDR3 is made up of 13 amino acids. V shed 4 bases and J shed 5 bases, with 13 bases lying between them. Full variable domain (remainder filled in from reference TRBV5-4 and TRBJ2-7): ETGVTQSPTHLIKTRGQQVTLRCSSQSGHNTVSWYQQALGQGPQFIFQYYREEENGRGNFPPRFSGLQFPNYSSELNVNALELDDSALYLCASSHPVLDEQYFGPGTRLTVT.